The rows below give T cell receptor beta chains drawn from one sample of a study of T cell repertoires in cytomegalovirus infection. One entry per CDR3 protein, called by TCRdb with MiXCR from the reads. Of roughly 200,000 distinct CDR3 sequences listed, approximately 17% are singletons. Sequenced material: CD8+ T cells from PBMCs. These receptors were collected from a human donor in good health (CMV status not recorded). Some clones in this sample may be carry-over from other donors' samples. The conserved cysteine and the conserved F or W are not part of the CDR3 here.

V gene,J gene,CDR3 protein
TRBV6-1,TRBJ1-2,ASTGGRFGYT
TRBV6-2/TRBV6-3,TRBJ2-4,ASRLEGMVNIQY
TRBV12-3/TRBV12-4,TRBJ2-7,ASIPGQGAYEQY
TRBV10-3,TRBJ2-5,AISGAPQQGGQETQY
TRBV3-1,TRBJ2-3,ASSSVRDSTRNTQY
TRBV9,TRBJ1-6,ASSVGATGTGNSPLH
TRBV12-3/TRBV12-4,TRBJ2-7,ASSFPGGGEQY
TRBV12-3/TRBV12-4,TRBJ1-1,ASSLGGRGRYTEAF
TRBV6-6,TRBJ2-3,ASSYSNPDTQY
TRBV7-9,TRBJ1-2,ASSLGGGQERVYGYT
TRBV7-2,TRBJ1-5,ASSLEVTPYQPQH
TRBV20-1,TRBJ1-1,SARDYRGAGNTEAF
TRBV12-3/TRBV12-4,TRBJ2-5,ASKGGQETQY
TRBV19,TRBJ2-1,ATDLAGPPREQF
TRBV7-2,TRBJ1-1,ASSLEVNTEAF
TRBV28,TRBJ2-3,ASSQTTTSTDTQY
TRBV12-3/TRBV12-4,TRBJ2-7,ASSSAVSTYEQY
TRBV4-1,TRBJ1-1,ASSQRLGVNTEAF
TRBV12-3/TRBV12-4,TRBJ2-7,ASSFTSSALFAYEQY
TRBV29-1,TRBJ1-2,SGLTGPQDGYT
TRBV7-2,TRBJ1-2,ASSLSQGHPNYGYT
TRBV15,TRBJ2-4,ATSRPQGSPNIQY
TRBV12-3/TRBV12-4,TRBJ1-2,ASRLLGQANGYT
TRBV7-3,TRBJ2-3,ASSLNLPGDTQY
TRBV7-9,TRBJ1-2,ASSDRGDPGWPGYT
TRBV29-1,TRBJ2-6,SVVGPGGGPGANVLT
TRBV6-2/TRBV6-3,TRBJ2-1,ASSAFSGEQF
TRBV27,TRBJ2-3,ASSPHLSFTDTQY
TRBV28,TRBJ1-5,ASSFAVYSNQPQH
TRBV19,TRBJ1-1,ASSPRDRGRTEAF
TRBV6-2/TRBV6-3,TRBJ1-5,ASSYPLPREAQPQH
TRBV28,TRBJ1-1,ASSFRPARAVTAEAF
TRBV12-3/TRBV12-4,TRBJ2-3,ASSLPQGQTQY
TRBV4-3,TRBJ2-1,ASSQTGLEGGPYEQF
TRBV7-8,TRBJ2-1,ASSPDNEQF
TRBV4-3,TRBJ2-2,ASSQEDRVTGELF
TRBV7-3,TRBJ2-1,ASSHTGGGRDEQF
TRBV7-6,TRBJ2-5,ASSLIKGETQY
TRBV6-6,TRBJ2-3,ASSQNRAGGADTQY
TRBV7-8,TRBJ2-1,ASSLAALLAGGPDEQF
TRBV7-6,TRBJ2-5,ASSPFPGTGDGTQY
TRBV29-1,TRBJ2-7,SVEHRGYEQY
TRBV28,TRBJ2-7,AIRRIDSSYEQY
TRBV12-3/TRBV12-4,TRBJ1-2,ASSTGGTFDGYT
TRBV7-2,TRBJ2-3,ASSLGASGADTQY
TRBV27,TRBJ2-7,ASSPSLGDTYYEQY
TRBV7-8,TRBJ1-2,ASSLAGGPNYGYT
TRBV12-5,TRBJ1-1,ASSGEMNTEAF
TRBV7-9,TRBJ2-7,ASSFVPYEQY
TRBV5-6,TRBJ2-7,ASSLKYEQY
TRBV7-9,TRBJ2-5,ASSLVQASGVETQY
TRBV5-4,TRBJ2-1,ASSLGGANNEQF
TRBV4-1,TRBJ2-2,ASSQVARNTGELF